Below are 25 T cell receptor beta chains sequenced from a single sample in a study of blood T cell repertoires in COVID-19 (dated by TCRdb to 2018 to 2020). Library creation used the immunoSEQ multiplex PCR assay. TCRdb stores this immuneACCESS table with in-frame sequences only. Part of the clones is absent; in the studies checked, under half of the shortfall reflects unresolved V genes, and no reason is known for the rest. In this sample the table shows some 200,000 clones, roughly 90% of which occur a single time. The ten largest clones capture around 17% of the sample. Sequencing was performed on peripheral blood. These receptors were collected from a man aged 50 to 59 with COVID-19, enrolled during active disease.

The genes are TRBV5-4 and TRBJ2-7, with 10 bases fitting TRBD2. This CDR3 has 15 residues. With 3 bases clipped from V and 4 bases from J, the junction kept 7 bases outside the gene matches. The germline V gene encodes CDR1 SGHNT and CDR2 YYREEE (reference sequence). The CDR3 region is CASSSLTSGAYEQYF. Written as DNA, the CDR3 is TGTGCCAGCAGCTCTTTAACTAGCGGGGCTTACGAGCAGTACTTC.

The table lists this clone with a few counts. The chain employs TRBV6-6 and TRBJ1-6; 7 bases line up with TRBD1. J gave up 7 bases and V 5 bases, and 8 bases lay outside the gene matches. Germline CDR1 and CDR2: MNHNY and SVGAGI (reference sequence). CDR3 size: 15 residues. This CDR3 is CASSAKGAVNSPLHF. The CDR3 DNA reads TGTGCCAGCAGTGCGAAGGGGGCGGTCAATTCACCCCTCCACTTT.

This clone was seen more than once but under ten times. V usage is TRBV24-1 and J usage is TRBJ2-3; 11 nucleotides match TRBD1. V was clipped by 0 bases and J by 1 base; unmatched bases: 8. The V gene's germline CDR1 is KGHDR and CDR2 SFDVKD. The CDR3 is made up of 19 amino acids. The CDR3 reads CATSDLRGQGDVGTDTQYF. The CDR3 nucleotides read TGTGCCACCAGTGATTTGCGGGGACAGGGGGACGTAGGCACAGATACGCAGTATTTT.

V usage is TRBV28 and J usage is TRBJ1-4; D is ambiguous. V lost 5 bases, J lost 2 bases, and 12 bases lay in between. The germline V gene encodes CDR1 MDHEN and CDR2 SYDVKM. The CDR3 runs to 15 residues. CDR3 sequence reads: CASSPRSVTNEKLFF. The DNA of the CDR3 is TGTGCCAGCAGTCCCCGGAGTGTTACTAATGAAAAACTGTTTTTT.

The chain combines TRBV7-9 with TRBJ2-5; 10 nucleotides line up with TRBD1. The length of the CDR3 is 15 residues. The trim removed 1 base at V and 5 bases at J, leaving 4 bases unmatched. CDR1 and CDR2 (germline): SEHNR, FQNEAQ (reference sequence). Written as DNA, the CDR3 is TGTGCCAGCAGCTTAGGACAGGGGGCCGTTGAGACCCAGTACTTC. It yields the protein CASSLGQGAVETQYF.

The CDR3 DNA reads TGTGCCAGCAGCTTAGGAGGGTCCCCGCGTGAAGCTTTCTTT. It encodes CASSLGGSPREAFF. The rearrangement joins TRBV7-2 to TRBJ1-1; no firm D call. V was cut by 1 base and J by 7 bases, with 13 bases left in between. Looked up from germline, CDR1 is SGHTA and CDR2 is FQGNSA. The CDR3 extends over 14 amino acids.

This chain uses TRBV7-3 with TRBJ2-7; TRBD2 aligns across 8 bases. Per germline, CDR1 SGHTA and CDR2 FQGTGA. V lost 5 bases and J lost 2; bases outside the gene matches: 11. The CDR3 contains 16 residues. CDR3 coding DNA: TGTGCCAGCAGCCGCGACGGGACTAGAGTCCCCTACGAGCAGTACTTC. Its protein is CASSRDGTRVPYEQYF.

The chain employs TRBV7-8 and TRBJ1-1, with no clear D. CDR1 is SGHVS and CDR2 is FQNEAQ in the germline V gene. The CDR3 covers 13 residues. V lost 5 bases to trimming and J lost 3 bases, with 10 bases between them. CDR3 sequence reads: CASSPRVDTEAFF. The CDR3 DNA is TGTGCCAGCAGCCCCCGGGTGGACACTGAAGCTTTCTTT.

The chain carries TRBV6-5 and TRBJ1-1, with a possible D match to TRBD1 (6 bases). The V gene's germline CDR1 is MNHEY and CDR2 SVGAGI. V shed 0 bases and J shed 7 bases, with 12 bases lying between them. The CDR3 spans 14 residues. The CDR3 sequence: CASSYSMGGGEAFF. Here the CDR3 DNA reads TGTGCCAGCAGTTACTCAATGGGAGGGGGTGAAGCTTTCTTT.

The chain joins TRBV18 to TRBJ1-1; D might be TRBD1 (6 bases). Germline assignment: CDR1 KGHSH and CDR2 LQKENI. The CDR3 length is 14 residues. Trimming took 3 bases from V and 1 from J, leaving 9 bases between them. CDR3 residues: CASSPGQTNTEAFF. CDR3 DNA sequence: TGTGCCAGCTCACCCGGACAGACGAACACTGAAGCTTTCTTT.

The V gene is TRBV7-3, the J gene TRBJ2-2; possibly TRBD2 for D (6 bases). The CDR3 spans 14 residues. The germline V and J ends were trimmed by 5 bases and 1 base, with 8 bases remaining between them. Germline loops: CDR1 SGHTA, CDR2 FQGTGA. CDR3 nucleotide sequence: TGTGCCAGCAGCCCGGAGGGGAACACCGGGGAGCTGTTTTTT. Protein sequence: CASSPEGNTGELFF.

This clone appeared once. The chain employs TRBV12-3 or TRBV12-4 and TRBJ1-1, with 10 positions matching TRBD1. V gave up 5 bases and J gave up 6 bases; unmatched junction bases: 3. This CDR3 is built from 13 residues. This CDR3 reads CASSGQGVSEAFF. CDR3 sequence (DNA): TGTGCCAGCAGTGGACAGGGGGTTTCTGAAGCTTTCTTT.

V is TRBV4-3 and J is TRBJ2-7, with D maybe TRBD1 (5 bases). The CDR3 consists of 15 residues. Trimming cost V 0 bases and J 4 bases, with 13 bases left between them. The germline gives CDR1 LGHNA, CDR2 YSLEER. The CDR3 nucleotides read TGCGCCAGCAGCCAAGATCCGGATGGGGCGTACGAGCAGTACTTC. This translates into CASSQDPDGAYEQYF.

There are a few counts of this clone. Other DNA sequences from this sample encode an identical CDR3 as well. The chain couples TRBV15 to TRBJ2-7, with 10 positions matching TRBD2. The CDR3 length is 15 residues. Germline V CDR1 and CDR2: LNHNV, YYDKDF (reference sequence). The ends lost 0 bases at V and 3 bases at J; junction bases unmatched: 2. In nucleotides, the CDR3 is TGTGCCACCAGCAGAGATTTAGCGGGAGGCTACGAGCAGTACTTC. Protein: CATSRDLAGGYEQYF.

This chain links TRBV3-1 (or the pseudogene TRBV3-2) with TRBJ2-1; TRBD2 matches 9 bases. The CDR3 is made up of 14 amino acids. Germline CDR1 reads LGHDT; CDR2 reads YNNKEL (reference sequence). V lost 1 base to trimming and J lost 10 bases; unmatched junction nucleotides: 5. CDR3 sequence (DNA): TGTGCCAGCAGCCAAGTGGAGAGCGGGAGGGAGCAGTTCTTC. It translates to CASSQVESGREQFF.

V and J are TRBV5-1 and TRBJ2-1; D is ambiguous. The V gene's germline CDR1 is SGHRS and CDR2 YFSETQ. The CDR3 is 15 residues long. The germline V and J ends were trimmed by 0 bases and 0 bases, with 7 bases remaining between them. The DNA for the CDR3 is TGCGCCAGCAGCTTGGGCCCGAGCTCCTACAATGAGCAGTTCTTC. Protein product: CASSLGPSSYNEQFF.

The chain uses TRBV4-2 and TRBJ2-7, with 14 positions matching TRBD2. The CDR3 length is 16 residues. J gave up 4 bases and V 3 bases, and 5 bases lay outside the gene matches. The V gene's germline CDR1 is LGHNA and CDR2 YNFKEQ. The CDR3 is CASSHGTSGSYYEQYF. The CDR3 DNA is TGTGCCAGCAGCCACGGGACTAGCGGGAGTTATTACGAGCAGTACTTC.

The CDR3 DNA reads TGCAGCTCCGTCGGGGTTTCGGAGACCCAGTACTTC. Amino acids: CSSVGVSETQYF. The chain recombines TRBV29-1 with TRBJ2-5, with D maybe TRBD2 (5 bases). Germline values: CDR1 SQVTM, CDR2 ANQGSEA. The CDR3 loop spans 12 amino acids. V was pared by 8 bases and J by 5 bases, with 15 bases between.

This chain connects TRBV11-2 to TRBJ2-2; TRBD2 aligns across 8 bases. V was clipped by 4 bases and J by 7 bases; unmatched bases: 14. The CDR3 is 17 amino acids. Germline V gene lookup returns CDR1 SGHAT and CDR2 FQNNGV. As DNA, the CDR3 is TGTGCCAGCAGCTCCCGGGGGGGAGGGTACCAGAACGGGGAGCTGTTTTTT. It specifies CASSSRGGGYQNGELFF.

This sequence joins TRBV18 and TRBJ1-3; D unclear. Per the germline V gene, CDR1 is KGHSH and CDR2 is LQKENI. The CDR3 runs to 17 residues. Between the trimmed V and J ends, which lost 3 bases and 0 bases, there was a span of 15 bases. This CDR3 is CASSPVEGLNSGNTIYF. The CDR3 DNA is TGTGCCAGCTCACCGGTTGAGGGATTAAACTCTGGAAACACCATATATTTT. The full variable domain, rest sourced from reference TRBV18 and TRBJ1-3, is NAGVMQNPRHLVRRRGQEARLRCSPMKGHSHVYWYRQLPEEGLKFMVYLQKENIIDESGMPKERFSAEFPKEGPSILRIQQVVRGDSAAYFCASSPVEGLNSGNTIYFGEGSWLTVV.

Only one count was recorded for this clone. This rearrangement joins TRBV5-6 to TRBJ1-2, with D maybe TRBD1 (6 bases). The germline CDR1 and CDR2 sequences are SGHDT and YYEEEE. The germline V and J ends were trimmed by 0 bases and 2 bases, with 8 bases remaining between them. The CDR3 runs 14 residues. The CDR3 DNA is TGTGCCAGCAGCTTGGAACAGGGAAACTATGGCTACACCTTC. Protein product: CASSLEQGNYGYTF.

The CDR3 DNA follows: TGTGCCATCAGTGGGGCCACAGATACGCAGTATTTT. Amino acid sequence: CAISGATDTQYF. The chain employs TRBV10-3 and TRBJ2-3; D remains unclear. Trimming took off 4 bases at V and 2 bases at J, with 4 bases between the two ends. The CDR3 contains 12 residues. The V gene's germline CDR1 is ENHRY and CDR2 SYGVKD.

V and J are TRBV7-2 and TRBJ2-5; D is undetermined. V lost 5 bases and J lost 5, with 12 bases in between. CDR3 length: 13 amino acids. CDR1 and CDR2 (germline): SGHTA, FQGNSA. The CDR3 nucleotides are TGTGCCAGCAGCCACAATAACGGGGAGACCCAGTACTTC. Its protein product is CASSHNNGETQYF.

The chain is built from TRBV19 and TRBJ1-2; TRBD1 agrees at 7 bases. This CDR3 region has 13 residues. V gave up 4 bases and J gave up 4 bases; unmatched junction bases: 3. Germline V gives CDR1 LNHDA, CDR2 SQIVND (reference sequence). The CDR3 DNA reads TGTGCCAGTAGTAAGGACAGGCCCTATGGCTACACCTTC. Translating it yields CASSKDRPYGYTF.

This chain connects TRBV5-6 to TRBJ1-1; TRBD1 matches at 10 bases. The CDR3 covers 18 residues. V was pared by 4 bases and J by 4 bases, with 16 bases of the junction left unmatched. Germline loops: CDR1 SGHDT, CDR2 YYEEEE. The CDR3 DNA reads as TGTGCCAGCAGCACCCTGGGGGAAACGGGACAGGGGAGCACTGAAGCTTTCTTT. Its protein product is CASSTLGETGQGSTEAFF.